This T cell receptor (beta chain) was captured in a study of T cell repertoires in ileal Crohn's disease. Study background: At surgery, 30% to 40% of patients smoked, with median disease duration 7.9 years. All patients had surgery for stricturing (roughly 61%) or penetrating (around 39%) disease. Study outcomes and limitations: Clonality above 26.8% at surgery always came with endoscopic recurrence. High-frequency clones were more common in sorted CD8 than CD4 cells.

This CDR3 comprises 13 residues. V lost 8 bases and J lost 2; bases outside the gene matches: 6. CDR1 and CDR2 from the germline V gene are GTSNPN and SVGIG (reference sequence). TCRdb's copy holds only in-frame clones and misses some; the assay was immunoSEQ multiplex PCR. In the table there are around 8,600 clones, roughly four fifths of which are singletons. The count of this clone is one. The target antigen is unknown. The chain is built from TRBV30 and TRBJ2-7; 10 nucleotides agree with TRBD1. The sequenced sample was ileal tissue. This sequence originates from an adult with Crohn's disease. This CDR3 is CAGTGTGAYEQYF. Written as DNA, the CDR3 is TGTGCCGGGACCGGGACAGGGGCCTACGAGCAGTACTTC.